The 30 T cell receptor beta chains reported below all come from one sample, sequenced in a study of OX40 agonist ivuxolimab in advanced cancers. Profiled with immunoSEQ multiplex PCR; TCRdb holds only in-frame clones, not every one. The sample consists of 80,000 to 130,000 clones, around nine tenths of them appearing once. This specimen was CD4+ or CD8+ T cells sorted from blood, taken in a trial of the OX40 agonist ivuxolimab. The source of these receptors is an adult with an advanced solid tumor such as melanoma, head and neck, liver or kidney cancer.

The chain employs TRBV10-2 and TRBJ2-2; D is unresolved. This CDR3 has 13 amino acids. Trimming shortened V by 7 bases and J by 3 bases, and 9 bases separated the two germline ends. Per germline, CDR1 WSHSY and CDR2 SAAADI. CDR3 protein: CASKDLDTGELFF. CDR3 nucleotides: TGCGCCAGCAAGGACCTTGACACCGGGGAGCTGTTTTTT.

V gene TRBV4-2 combines with J gene TRBJ1-6; possible D gene TRBD1, 5 bases. This CDR3 has 17 residues. The germline V and J ends were trimmed by 0 bases and 11 bases, with 20 bases remaining between them. Germline CDR1 LGHNA, CDR2 YNFKEQ. CDR3 amino acids: CASSQDGASGSGTPLHF. The DNA for the CDR3 is TGTGCCAGCAGCCAAGATGGGGCTAGCGGGAGTGGGACACCCCTCCACTTT.

The V and J genes are TRBV28 and TRBJ1-4, with 10 bases matching TRBD1. The CDR3 has 15 residues. The V and J ends lost 4 bases and 6 bases, in that order; junction bases with no gene match: 5. CDR1 is MDHEN, CDR2 SYDVKM, per germline. The CDR3 reads CASSSSGTGDEKLFF. In DNA, the CDR3 is TGTGCCAGCAGTTCGTCCGGGACAGGGGATGAAAAACTGTTTTTT.

The CDR3 is CASSLASGRGSYEQYF. In nucleotides, the CDR3 is TGTGCCAGCAGTTTAGCCTCAGGACGGGGATCCTACGAGCAGTACTTC. The genes are TRBV27 and TRBJ2-7, with D perhaps TRBD2 (5 bases). V gave up 2 bases and J gave up 1 base, with 15 bases separating them. Germline CDR1 reads MNHEY; CDR2 reads SMNVEV (reference sequence). CDR3 length: 16 residues.

V is TRBV20-1 and J is TRBJ2-2; D uncertain. CDR1 is DFQATT and CDR2 is SNEGSKA in the germline V gene (reference sequence). Deletions cut 6 bases from V and 2 bases from J, with 4 bases between. The CDR3 runs to 11 residues. CDR3 coding DNA: TGCAGTGCAAGAAACACCGGGGAGCTGTTTTTT. This sequence encodes CSARNTGELFF.

The chain carries TRBV15 and TRBJ1-4, with 9 bases aligning to TRBD1. Trimming removed 4 bases from V and 7 bases from J; junction bases left unmatched: 13. Germline CDR1 and CDR2: LNHNV and YYDKDF (reference sequence). This CDR3 comprises 17 residues. The CDR3 spells CATSIPGQGRGSEKLFF. The DNA for the CDR3 is TGTGCCACCAGCATTCCGGGACAGGGTAGGGGGAGTGAAAAACTGTTTTTT. Drawing the rest from reference TRBV15 and TRBJ1-4, the complete variable domain is DAMVIQNPRYQVTQFGKPVTLSCSQTLNHNVMYWYQQKSSQAPKLLFHYYDKDFNNEADTPDNFQSRRPNTSFCFLDIRSPGLGDTAMYLCATSIPGQGRGSEKLFFGSGTQLSVL.

The chain links TRBV5-4 to TRBJ2-7; 7 nucleotides align to TRBD1. The CDR3 contains 16 residues. V was pared by 4 bases and J by 3 bases, with 13 bases of the junction left unmatched. Germline V gene lookup returns CDR1 SGHNT and CDR2 YYREEE (reference sequence). CDR3 bases: TGTGCCAGCAGCGAGGGGGCTAGTTCAGCCGGCTACGAGCAGTACTTC. It translates to CASSEGASSAGYEQYF.

The chain joins TRBV18 to TRBJ2-6; 7 positions agree with TRBD1. CDR1 is KGHSH and CDR2 is LQKENI in the germline V gene. The CDR3 loop spans 19 amino acids. The trim removed 4 bases at V and 3 bases at J, leaving 15 bases unmatched. This CDR3 reads CASSQTRGLGSGGANVLTF. CDR3 coding DNA: TGTGCCAGCTCACAAACAAGGGGGCTGGGTTCTGGTGGGGCCAACGTCCTGACTTTC.

The chain employs TRBV28 and TRBJ1-5; 7 bases match TRBD1. The V segment lost 4 bases and the J segment 3 bases; nucleotides outside the gene matches: 9. The CDR3 is made up of 16 amino acids. Germline CDR1 MDHEN, CDR2 SYDVKM. The CDR3 nucleotides read TGTGCCAGCAGTTCGACAGGGAATACCTTCAATCAGCCCCAGCATTTT. Protein: CASSSTGNTFNQPQHF.

The chain combines TRBV28 with TRBJ2-5, with 14 bases lining up with TRBD2. Unmatched junction bases numbered 9, after V lost 4 bases and J lost 5 bases. CDR1 and CDR2 (germline): MDHEN, SYDVKM. The CDR3 covers 17 residues. The CDR3 DNA follows: TGTGCCAGCAGTTACCCCGGGACTAGCGGGAGTTGGGAGACCCAGTACTTC. Its translation: CASSYPGTSGSWETQYF.

This chain links TRBV6-6 with TRBJ2-1; weak D call: TRBD1 (5 bases). Trimming removed 5 bases from V and 9 bases from J, with 14 bases in between. CDR1 is MNHNY and CDR2 is SVGAGI in the germline V gene (reference sequence). The CDR3 runs 13 residues. The CDR3 bases are TGTGCCAGCAGTCTTAAGGGTCAGGGTGAGCAGTTCTTC. Amino acid sequence: CASSLKGQGEQFF.

The chain couples TRBV5-1 to TRBJ1-4; D gene unclear. The CDR3 totals 14 residues. Trimming stripped 3 bases from V and 4 bases from J, with 10 bases between. Germline lookup yields CDR1 SGHRS and CDR2 YFSETQ. The CDR3 DNA follows: TGCGCCAGCAGCTCTGGGTCTTTTAATGAAAAACTGTTTTTT. Translation: CASSSGSFNEKLFF. Drawing the rest from reference TRBV5-1 and TRBJ1-4, the complete variable domain is KAGVTQTPRYLIKTRGQQVTLSCSPISGHRSVSWYQQTPGQGLQFLFEYFSETQRNKGNFPGRFSGRQFSNSRSEMNVSTLELGDSALYLCASSSGSFNEKLFFGSGTQLSVL.

The rearrangement links TRBV7-8 to TRBJ1-2; TRBD1 aligns across 7 bases. This CDR3 is 14 amino acids long. After removal of 5 bases from V and 8 bases from J, the junction contained 11 bases not matched to a gene. The germline V gene has CDR1 SGHVS and CDR2 FQNEAQ. The DNA for the CDR3 is TGTGCCAGCAGCCCGACGGGACAGTCCGGAGGCTACACCTTC. This gives the protein CASSPTGQSGGYTF.

This clone was detected once. The V call is TRBV18, the J call TRBJ2-1; either TRBD1 or TRBD2 may supply D (5 bases each). The germline gives CDR1 KGHSH, CDR2 LQKENI. Trimming removed 2 bases from V and 6 bases from J, with 11 bases in between. There are 14 residues in the CDR3. The CDR3 sequence is CASSPFEGSNEQFF. CDR3 nucleotides: TGTGCCAGCTCACCATTTGAGGGGAGCAATGAGCAGTTCTTC.

V gene TRBV6-1 combines with J gene TRBJ2-7, with D maybe TRBD2 (6 bases). V lost 4 bases and J 5 bases, leaving 18 bases between the germline ends. The CDR3 spans 15 residues. From germline, CDR1 is MNHNS and CDR2 SASEGT. The CDR3 DNA reads TGTGCCAGCAGTGGTGGACTACTCACTGGGAACGAGCAGTACTTC. Its protein product is CASSGGLLTGNEQYF.

This clone was observed a few times. The DNA for the CDR3 is TGTGCCAGCAGCCTGGGACTAGCGGGATCCGAGCAGTACTTC. It translates to CASSLGLAGSEQYF. The chain is built from TRBV7-2 and TRBJ2-7; TRBD2 matches 13 bases. This CDR3 is 14 amino acids long. V lost 5 bases and J lost 6; bases outside the gene matches: 4. Germline V gene sequence: CDR1 SGHTA, CDR2 FQGNSA.

The sample holds one count of this clone. This chain connects TRBV10-2 to TRBJ2-3, with D perhaps TRBD1 or TRBD2 (5 bases each). Between the trimmed V and J ends, which lost 8 bases and 3 bases, there was a span of 18 bases. From germline, CDR1 is WSHSY and CDR2 SAAADI. This CDR3 spans 15 amino acids. The CDR3 is CASQRGTGRTDTQYF. The DNA of the CDR3 is TGCGCCAGCCAGCGAGGGACGGGAAGGACAGATACGCAGTATTTT.

The chain links TRBV30 to TRBJ2-7, with no clear D. The CDR3 covers 13 residues. The germline CDR1 and CDR2 sequences are GTSNPN and SVGIG (reference sequence). V was clipped by 2 bases and J by 2 bases, with 10 bases between them. CDR3 amino acids: CAWSLRFPYEQYF. In DNA form, the CDR3 reads TGTGCCTGGAGTCTAAGATTCCCCTACGAGCAGTACTTC.

The chain has TRBV27 and TRBJ2-7; D may be TRBD2 (6 bases). The CDR3 extends over 17 amino acids. CDR1 is MNHEY, CDR2 SMNVEV, per germline (reference sequence). The germline V and J ends were trimmed by 4 bases and 5 bases, with 24 bases remaining between them. DNA of the CDR3: TGTGCCAGCAGTTCGGGCGACAGCAGAGGGAGGAGGGACGAGCAGTACTTC. As protein: CASSSGDSRGRRDEQYF.

The chain links TRBV7-3 to TRBJ2-1; 7 bases fit TRBD2. The CDR3 runs to 14 residues. With V trimmed by 5 bases and J by 7 bases, 8 bases remained unmatched. Germline loops: CDR1 SGHTA, CDR2 FQGTGA. The chain's CDR3 is CASSPTGTKNEQFF. In nucleotides, the CDR3 is TGTGCCAGCAGCCCAACCGGGACTAAAAATGAGCAGTTCTTC. Full variable domain (missing parts from reference TRBV7-3 and TRBJ2-1): GAGVSQTPSNKVTEKGKYVELRCDPISGHTALYWYRQSLGQGPEFLIYFQGTGAADDSGLPNDRFFAVRPEGSVSTLKIQRTERGDSAVYLCASSPTGTKNEQFFGPGTRLTVL.

The CDR3 here is CASSRDRTSHGYTF. Here the CDR3 DNA reads TGTGCCAGCAGTCGGGACAGGACGTCCCATGGCTACACCTTC. The chain is built from TRBV2 and TRBJ1-2, with 8 bases that match TRBD1. The CDR3 is made up of 14 amino acids. V gave up 5 bases and J gave up 6 bases; unmatched junction bases: 8. CDR1 and CDR2 from the germline V gene are SNHLY and FYNNEI.

The chain employs TRBV28 and TRBJ1-5; D is unresolved. The CDR3 is made up of 14 amino acids. Looked up from germline, CDR1 is MDHEN and CDR2 is SYDVKM. V was cut by 5 bases and J by 6 bases, with 14 bases left in between. The CDR3 coding sequence is TGTGCCAGCAGTACCACCCTCGGCAGTCAGCCCCAGCATTTT. This gives the protein CASSTTLGSQPQHF.

The table lists this clone with a count of one. The chain recombines TRBV21-1 with TRBJ2-3. TRBV21-1 is listed as a pseudogene. The CDR3 length is 15 residues. The CDR3 here is CASSTGTKVTDTQYF. Written as DNA, the CDR3 is TGTGCCAGCAGCACCGGGACGAAAGTCACAGATACGCAGTATTTT.

The CDR3 DNA reads as TGTGCCAGCAGGGTTGGACGGAATGAAAAACTGTTTTTT. Protein sequence: CASRVGRNEKLFF. The chain couples TRBV2 to TRBJ1-4; D gene ambiguous. Germline V gene lookup returns CDR1 SNHLY and CDR2 FYNNEI. Trimming cost V 6 bases and J 5 bases, with 10 bases left between them. This CDR3 has 13 amino acids.

This chain links TRBV2 with TRBJ1-1; D is undetermined. This CDR3 has 14 residues. The V gene's germline CDR1 is SNHLY and CDR2 FYNNEI. Trimming removed 6 bases from V and 1 base from J, with 12 bases in between. Here the CDR3 DNA reads TGTGCCAGCAGACGGGAGGGTTCGAACACTGAAGCTTTCTTT. Translation gives CASRREGSNTEAFF.

The gene calls are TRBV15 and TRBJ2-5; 10 nucleotides line up with TRBD2. The CDR3 length is 17 residues. With 0 bases clipped from V and 5 bases from J, the junction kept 9 bases outside the gene matches. CDR1 is LNHNV, CDR2 YYDKDF, per germline (reference sequence). In nucleotides, the CDR3 is TGTGCCACCAGCAGAGATCGAGCGGGAGGGCCCGGGGAGACCCAGTACTTC. Its protein product is CATSRDRAGGPGETQYF.

This clone was counted once. The V gene is TRBV30, the J gene TRBJ2-3, with D unclear. CDR3 length: 11 residues. Germline CDR1 GTSNPN, CDR2 SVGIG (reference sequence). V shed 0 bases and J shed 2 bases, with 0 bases lying between them. CDR3 loop: CAWSVTDTQYF. The CDR3 DNA sequence: TGTGCCTGGAGTGTCACAGATACGCAGTATTTT. Supplemented by reference TRBV30 and TRBJ2-3, the full variable domain reads SQTIHQWPATLVQPVGSPLSLECTVEGTSNPNLYWYRQAAGRGLQLLFYSVGIGQISSEVPQNLSASRPQDRQFILSSKKLLLSDSGFYLCAWSVTDTQYFGPGTRLTVL.

This clone appeared once. The V gene is TRBV12-2, the J gene TRBJ1-2; no check of the table's D call, TRBD1, against the DNA was made. TRBV12-2 is deemed a pseudogene. CDR3 length: 14 amino acids. This chain's CDR3 is CASRGLHINYGYTF. The CDR3 nucleotides are TGTGCAAGTCGGGGCCTCCATATTAACTATGGCTACACCTTC.

The chain is built from TRBV6-5 and TRBJ1-2; possible D gene TRBD1, 5 bases. This CDR3 spans 13 amino acids. Germline values: CDR1 MNHEY, CDR2 SVGAGI. The V and J ends lost 0 bases and 5 bases respectively, with 7 bases between them. The CDR3 DNA follows: TGTGCCAGCAGTTACTCGGGGCGATATGGCTACACCTTC. It encodes CASSYSGRYGYTF.

This clone was counted a few times. CDR3 nucleotide sequence: TGTGCCATCAGTCAGACCGGGGAGCTGTTTTTT. Protein: CAISQTGELFF. The gene calls are TRBV10-3 and TRBJ2-2, with D unresolved. V was cut by 5 bases and J by 5 bases, with 3 bases left in between. This CDR3 has 11 amino acids. Germline V gives CDR1 ENHRY, CDR2 SYGVKD.